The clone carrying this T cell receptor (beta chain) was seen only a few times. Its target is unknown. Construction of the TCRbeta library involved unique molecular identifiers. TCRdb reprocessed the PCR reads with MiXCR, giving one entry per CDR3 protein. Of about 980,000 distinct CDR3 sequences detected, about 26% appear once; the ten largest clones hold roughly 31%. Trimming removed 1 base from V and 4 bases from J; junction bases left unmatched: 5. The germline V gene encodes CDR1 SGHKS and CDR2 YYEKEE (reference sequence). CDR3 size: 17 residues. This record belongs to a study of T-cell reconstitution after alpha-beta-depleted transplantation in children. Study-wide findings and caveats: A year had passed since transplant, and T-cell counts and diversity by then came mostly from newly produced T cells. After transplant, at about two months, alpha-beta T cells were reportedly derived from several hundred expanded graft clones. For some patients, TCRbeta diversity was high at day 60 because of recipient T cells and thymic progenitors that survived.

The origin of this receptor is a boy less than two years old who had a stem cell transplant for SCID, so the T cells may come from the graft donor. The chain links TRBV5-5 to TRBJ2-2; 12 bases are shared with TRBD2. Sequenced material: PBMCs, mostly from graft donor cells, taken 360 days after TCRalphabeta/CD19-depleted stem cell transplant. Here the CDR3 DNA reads TGTGCCAGCAGCTTGCTAGCGGGGGGGCCCGGCACCGGGGAGCTGTTTTTT. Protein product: CASSLLAGGPGTGELFF.